The clone carrying this TCR beta chain was seen only a few times. Its antigen is not identified. The sample originates from a study of identical twins. Whole-study findings and limits: There was more out-of-frame TCR alpha sharing in monozygotic twins than models estimated. Diverse VJ usage suggested most zero-insertion clonotypes were not invariant T cells.

The cDNA had a unique molecular identifier and a template-switch universal primer site. Using its own MiXCR run on the 5' RACE reads, TCRdb lists one record per CDR3 protein. This table has approximately 890,000 distinct CDR3 sequences, approximately 13% appearing once. The V end was cut by 5 bases, the J end by 0 bases, with 25 bases between. Germline assignment: CDR1 SGHAT and CDR2 FQNNGV. CDR3 length equals 20 residues. Separately, the same data were catalogued under a study of yellow fever vaccine responses in identical twins. This second study notes: Twins' T cell vaccine responses reportedly looked partly convergent, partly personalized.

The TCR originated in a woman aged 18-30 years in good health. Sequenced sample: PBMCs. The gene calls are TRBV11-2 and TRBJ2-2, with D tentatively TRBD1 or TRBD2 (5 bases each). The CDR3: CASSTNRDPKLPANTGELFF. The DNA for the CDR3 is TGTGCCAGCAGCACTAACCGGGACCCTAAGCTCCCCGCGAACACCGGGGAGCTGTTTTTT.